What follows describes a single T cell receptor (beta chain). As yet, its antigen is unknown. V dropped 5 bases and J dropped 3; count of bases not matched to a gene: 8. Germline V gene sequence: CDR1 LNHDA, CDR2 SQIVND (reference sequence). The CDR3 length is 15 residues. The data stem from a study of graft-versus-host responses after intestinal transplantation. Study summary: Transplantation in recipients was multivisceral, liver-intestinal, or isolated intestinal. The whole recipient group had anti-thymocyte globulin induction followed by tacrolimus and steroids for around three years.

General study results and limits: Among circulating GvH clones, peak levels were associated with early post-transplant declines in HvG clones. Recipient marrow harbored GvH clones, some of which surfaced first in ileum or blood.

Data came from immunoSEQ multiplex PCR; TCRdb stores just in-frame clones and leaves some out. The table records roughly 100,000 clones, 91% of them present only once. Material: unstimulated CD4+ T cells sorted from spleen or lymph node cells, obtained before transplant. The chain couples TRBV19 to TRBJ2-7; 9 nucleotides align to TRBD1. The TCR comes from a human donor who was the organ donor for an intestinal transplant. The CDR3 loop reads CASSSPGQGGYEQYF. In DNA, the CDR3 is TGTGCCAGTAGTTCCCCGGGACAGGGCGGCTACGAGCAGTACTTC.